One sample yielded the 16 T cell receptor beta chains listed below, sequenced in a study of low-dose radiotherapy and immunotherapy resistance in tumors. Specified time point: before trial treatment. Both TCRalpha and TCRbeta chains were reverse transcribed with V-gene-specific primers. Amplification, which lasted around 21 PCR cycles, used a constant-region primer and V-primer adapter to amplify TCRs. TCRdb recomputed calls from the reads with MiXCR, one row per CDR3 protein. The sample holds 80,000 to 90,000 distinct CDR3 sequences, roughly a sixth seen once. The material was PBMCs, obtained before treatment. These receptors were obtained from a male donor with prostate cancer.

This clonotype was recorded a few times. The chain has TRBV6-5 and TRBJ2-1; either TRBD1 or TRBD2 may fit D (6 bases each). Germline CDR1 MNHEY, CDR2 SVGAGI. The CDR3 spans 17 residues. Trimming took off 0 bases at V and 5 bases at J, with 17 bases between the two ends. DNA for the CDR3: TGTGCCAGCAGTTACTCGAAAGGGGGGCTCATCAACAATGAGCAGTTCTTC. It specifies CASSYSKGGLINNEQFF.

This clonotype appeared a few times. CDR3 region: CATSEGQTNNEQFF. DNA for the CDR3: TGTGCCACCAGTGAAGGACAGACCAACAATGAGCAGTTCTTC. The chain uses TRBV24-1 and TRBJ2-1, with D perhaps matching TRBD1 (6 bases). The CDR3 runs 14 residues. V was shortened by 4 bases and J by 5 bases, with 11 bases between the two germline ends. Germline CDR1 reads KGHDR; CDR2 reads SFDVKD.

This clonotype was seen at least ten times. The V gene is TRBV5-1, the J gene TRBJ2-3; D unresolved. Germline values: CDR1 SGHRS, CDR2 YFSETQ. The V end was cut by 0 bases, the J end by 5 bases, with 16 bases between. This CDR3 has 16 residues. CDR3 nucleotide sequence: TGCGCCAGCAGCTTGGTCGCCTCAGAATGGGGAGATACGCAGTATTTT. This sequence encodes CASSLVASEWGDTQYF.

The chain recombines TRBV27 with TRBJ2-1; TRBD2 is a possible D gene (6 bases). Germline V gives CDR1 MNHEY, CDR2 SMNVEV (reference sequence). CDR3 size: 16 residues. Trimming took off 2 bases at V and 0 bases at J, with 11 bases between the two ends. In DNA, the CDR3 is TGTGCCAGCAGTTTACGGGCGGGGAGCTCCTACAATGAGCAGTTCTTC. It specifies CASSLRAGSSYNEQFF.

The table lists this clonotype with many counts. The V call is TRBV19, the J call TRBJ2-1; 7 positions agree with TRBD2. V gave up 9 bases and J gave up 4 bases; unmatched junction bases: 15. CDR1 and CDR2 (germline): LNHDA, SQIVND (reference sequence). The CDR3 runs to 16 residues. The CDR3 DNA follows: TGTGCCAGCACCCTCGGGGGGAGGACGACTTACAATGAGCAGTTCTTC. Amino acids: CASTLGGRTTYNEQFF.

The V call is TRBV4-1, the J call TRBJ2-2; D is unresolved. Germline loops: CDR1 MGHRA, CDR2 YSYEKL. The CDR3 sequence is 11 residues long. V lost 3 bases to trimming and J lost 5 bases, with 1 base between them. The DNA of the CDR3 is TGCGCCAGCAGCCATACCGGGGAGCTGTTTTTT. Its translation: CASSHTGELFF.

This clonotype has a count of ten or more. The chain has TRBV2 and TRBJ2-7; no reliable D call. The CDR3 has 12 residues. The germline V gene encodes CDR1 SNHLY and CDR2 FYNNEI. Trimming stripped 6 bases from V and 6 bases from J, with 12 bases between. As DNA, the CDR3 is TGTGCCAGCAGATACCAAGGGCCCGAGCAGTACTTC. It specifies CASRYQGPEQYF.

This clonotype showed up many times. The V gene is TRBV7-2, the J gene TRBJ2-7; the match to TRBD1 covers 8 bases. Germline-derived CDR1 and CDR2 are SGHTA and FQGNSA. Unmatched junction bases numbered 9, after V lost 5 bases and J lost 3 bases. CDR3 length: 15 amino acids. The CDR3 sequence: CASSRRGQANYEQYF. The CDR3 DNA follows: TGTGCCAGCAGCCGTAGGGGACAGGCAAACTACGAGCAGTACTTC.

This clonotype has at least ten counts. The CDR3 DNA sequence: TGTGCCAGCAGCTTCTACAGGGACGGCAGCTATAATTCACCCCTCCACTTT. Translating it yields CASSFYRDGSYNSPLHF. The chain combines TRBV7-9 with TRBJ1-6; TRBD1 might be the D (6 bases). V was pared by 3 bases and J by 3 bases, with 15 bases between. The CDR3 covers 17 residues. In germline, CDR1 is SEHNR, CDR2 FQNEAQ (reference sequence).

Ten or more counts support this clonotype. V usage is TRBV29-1 and J usage is TRBJ1-2; tentatively, D is TRBD1 (5 bases). The CDR3 contains 14 residues. Germline values: CDR1 SQVTM, CDR2 ANQGSEA. With 0 bases removed from V and 7 bases from J, the gap between germline ends came to 15 bases. CDR3 sequence: CSVEERAPGGGYTF. CDR3 nucleotide sequence: TGCAGCGTTGAAGAACGGGCGCCTGGGGGTGGCTACACCTTC.

This clonotype occurred many times. V is TRBV11-1 and J is TRBJ1-2, with unresolved D. The germline V gene encodes CDR1 SGHAT and CDR2 FQDESV (reference sequence). Trimming cost V 4 bases and J 6 bases, with 12 bases left between them. The CDR3 totals 13 residues. CDR3 amino acids: CASSSFTMNGYTF. CDR3 nucleotide sequence: TGTGCCAGCAGCTCTTTCACAATGAATGGCTACACCTTC.

This clonotype was seen many times. The V gene is TRBV27, the J gene TRBJ1-6; D is undetermined. The CDR3 length is 14 residues. The V gene lost 6 bases and the J gene lost 5 bases, with 11 bases spanning the gap. CDR1 is MNHEY, CDR2 SMNVEV, per germline (reference sequence). CDR3 bases: TGTGCCAGCAGCCCCGGGCTAGATAATTCACCCCTCCACTTT. This encodes CASSPGLDNSPLHF.

This clonotype was seen ten or more times. The chain combines TRBV6-2 or TRBV6-3 with TRBJ2-7; 13 bases are a match to TRBD2. Germline CDR1 reads MNHEY; CDR2 reads SVGEGT. Losses at the gene ends were 9 bases for V and 3 bases for J; bases not matched to a gene: 8. This CDR3 spans 15 amino acids. CDR3 nucleotides: TGTGCCAGAAGACTAGCGGGGGGTTTTAACTACGAGCAGTACTTC. It specifies CARRLAGGFNYEQYF.

This clonotype was counted at least ten times. The chain joins TRBV20-1 to TRBJ1-5; D unresolved. The CDR3 consists of 13 residues. The V end was cut by 6 bases, the J end by 1 base, with 10 bases between. Per germline, CDR1 DFQATT and CDR2 SNEGSKA (reference sequence). DNA for the CDR3: TGCAGTGCAATTGACACGAGCAATCAGCCCCAGCATTTT. Translating gives CSAIDTSNQPQHF.

This clonotype was observed at least ten times. The chain has TRBV20-1 and TRBJ2-5; 9 nucleotides match TRBD2. After removal of 7 bases from V and 1 base from J, the junction contained 7 bases not matched to a gene. Looked up from germline, CDR1 is DFQATT and CDR2 is SNEGSKA (reference sequence). This CDR3 has 14 amino acids. The CDR3 DNA reads TGCAGTGGAGATAGCGGGGGCTCCCAAGAGACCCAGTACTTC. Residues: CSGDSGGSQETQYF.

Details on this clonotype: A read error may be the cause here, since a much bigger clone is one base away. V usage is TRBV7-9 and J usage is TRBJ1-6; no definite D call. The CDR3 loop spans 13 amino acids. CDR1 and CDR2 (germline): SEHNR, FQNEAQ (reference sequence). CDR3 sequence (DNA): TGTGTCAGCAGCCCGACCGGGAATTCACCCCTCCACTTT. Translated, it gives CVSSPTGNSPLHF.